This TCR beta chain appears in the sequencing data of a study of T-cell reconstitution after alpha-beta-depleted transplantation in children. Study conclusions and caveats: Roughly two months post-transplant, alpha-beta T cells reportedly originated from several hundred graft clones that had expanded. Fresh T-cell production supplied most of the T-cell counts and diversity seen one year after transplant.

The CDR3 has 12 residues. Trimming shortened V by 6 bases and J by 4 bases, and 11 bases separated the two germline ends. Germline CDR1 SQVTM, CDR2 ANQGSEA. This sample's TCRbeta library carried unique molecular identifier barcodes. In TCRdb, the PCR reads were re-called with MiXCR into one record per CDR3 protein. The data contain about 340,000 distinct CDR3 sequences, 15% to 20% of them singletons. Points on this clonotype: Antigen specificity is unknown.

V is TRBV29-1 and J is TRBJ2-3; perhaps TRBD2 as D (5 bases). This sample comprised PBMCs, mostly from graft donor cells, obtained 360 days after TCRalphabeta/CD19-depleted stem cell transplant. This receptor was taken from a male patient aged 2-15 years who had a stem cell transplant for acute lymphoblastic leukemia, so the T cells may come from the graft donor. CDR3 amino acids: CSVERESDTQYF. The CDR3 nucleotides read TGCAGCGTCGAAAGGGAGTCAGATACGCAGTATTTT.